This T cell receptor beta chain was sequenced in a study of T cell responses to AZD1222 COVID-19 vaccine. General study results and limits: Donors were mostly white British, more females; clonal diversity possibly underestimated. In all cases, repertoires were sampled only after the peak T cell response.

The CDR3 runs 21 residues. Trimming took off 0 bases at V and 0 bases at J, with 26 bases between the two ends. CDR1 is MGHRA, CDR2 YSYEKL, per germline. Using immunoSEQ multiplex PCR, the repertoire was profiled, and TCRdb retains in-frame clones only, with some absent. This table has 150,000 to 200,000 clones, roughly 92% appearing once. As concerns this clone: Antigen: not known.

The chain uses TRBV4-1 and TRBJ1-2; D perhaps matches TRBD1 (6 bases). This specimen consisted of peripheral blood, obtained on day 0 of AZD1222 vaccination. This receptor was obtained from an adult in good health. The CDR3, as DNA: TGCGCCAGCAGCCAAGATCTCGGGGGCGCATGGTTGGGGCTAACTAACTATGGCTACACCTTC. This encodes CASSQDLGGAWLGLTNYGYTF.